The T cell receptor beta chain described here comes from a study of blood T cell repertoires in COVID-19. TCRdb's table, derived via immunoSEQ multiplex PCR, lists solely in-frame clones and lacks some. The sample consists of 45,000 to 55,000 clones, approximately 90% of them appearing once. J gave up 1 base and V 5 bases, and 2 bases lay outside the gene matches. This CDR3 is 14 amino acids long. The germline V gene encodes CDR1 LNHDA and CDR2 SQIVND (reference sequence). The source material was peripheral blood. This sequence was found in a man older than 75 with acute or convalescent COVID-19. The chain recombines TRBV19 with TRBJ2-7; TRBD2 aligns across 10 bases. The CDR3 DNA sequence: TGTGCCAGTAGTTGGACTAGCGGATCCTACGAGCAGTACTTC. It specifies CASSWTSGSYEQYF.